The present TCR beta chain was sequenced within a study of blood T cell repertoires in COVID-19. Study in general: T cells, B-cell-depleted T cells, or PBMCs supplied cDNA or gDNA.

Sequenced by immunoSEQ multiplex PCR; TCRdb stores in-frame clones only, minus some. Of 250,000 to 300,000 clones listed, more than 85% were seen once; the top ten hold roughly 4.8%. Germline lookup yields CDR1 LGHNA and CDR2 YNFKEQ. Trimming pared 5 bases from V and 4 bases from J, leaving 18 bases between. The CDR3 has 15 residues. This rearrangement joins TRBV4-2 to TRBJ2-7; D remains ambiguous. The receptor comes from a man aged 35 to 55 with acute or convalescent COVID-19. The sample consisted of peripheral blood. CDR3 DNA: TGTGCCAGCAGCTCGATTGCCCTTCGGTCATACGAGCAGTACTTC. This translates into CASSSIALRSYEQYF.